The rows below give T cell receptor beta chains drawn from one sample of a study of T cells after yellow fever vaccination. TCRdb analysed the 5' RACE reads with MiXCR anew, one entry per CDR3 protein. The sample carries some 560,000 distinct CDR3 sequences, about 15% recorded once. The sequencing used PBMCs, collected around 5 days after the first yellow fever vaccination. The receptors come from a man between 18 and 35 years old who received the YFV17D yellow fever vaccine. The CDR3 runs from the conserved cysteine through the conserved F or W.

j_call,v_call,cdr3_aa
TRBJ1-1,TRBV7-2,CASSLGPVLNTEAFF
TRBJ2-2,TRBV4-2,CASSLGDSRTGELFF
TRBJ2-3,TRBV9,CASSVNGVSDTQYF
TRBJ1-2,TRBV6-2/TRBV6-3,CASSYGRSSNYGYTF
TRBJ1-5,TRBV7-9,CASSSQGAQPQHF
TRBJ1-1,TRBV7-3,CASSLNPSNTEAFF
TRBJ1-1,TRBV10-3,CAINHGRGTEAFF
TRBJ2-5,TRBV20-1,CSARDLGVVETQYF
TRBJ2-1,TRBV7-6,CASAGGPYNEQFF
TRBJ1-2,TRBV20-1,CSASARGENGYTF
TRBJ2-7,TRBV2,CASSGQDNYEQYF
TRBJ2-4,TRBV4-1,CASSLLRAKNIQYF
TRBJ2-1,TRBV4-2,CASSPARGINNEQFF
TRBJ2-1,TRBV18,CASSPPRSGGAGEQFF
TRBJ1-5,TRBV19,CASSVRKGADHPQHF
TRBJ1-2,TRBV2,CASRRQQANYGYTF
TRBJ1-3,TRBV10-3,CATQRAGSSGNTIYF